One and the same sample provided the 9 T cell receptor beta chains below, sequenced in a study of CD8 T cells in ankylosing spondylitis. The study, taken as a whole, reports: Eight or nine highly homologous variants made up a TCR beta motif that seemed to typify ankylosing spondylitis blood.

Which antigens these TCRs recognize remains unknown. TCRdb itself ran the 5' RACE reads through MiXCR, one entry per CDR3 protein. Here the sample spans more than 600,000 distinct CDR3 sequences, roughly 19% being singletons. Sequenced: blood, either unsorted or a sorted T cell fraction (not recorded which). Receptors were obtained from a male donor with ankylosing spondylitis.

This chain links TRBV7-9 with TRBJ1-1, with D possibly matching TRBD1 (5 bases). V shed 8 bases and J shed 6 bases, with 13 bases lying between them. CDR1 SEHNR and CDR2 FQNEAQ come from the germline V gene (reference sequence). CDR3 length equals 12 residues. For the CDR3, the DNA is TGTGCCAGCCTGGGACGAGTCGCTGAAGCTTTCTTT. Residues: CASLGRVAEAFF.

CDR3 DNA: TGTGCCAGCAGTGAGCGGAACTATGGCTACACCTTC. This codes for CASSERNYGYTF. This chain links TRBV6-1 with TRBJ1-2; D gene uncertain. In germline, CDR1 is MNHNS, CDR2 SASEGT. Trimming cost V 3 bases and J 2 bases, with 4 bases left between them. The CDR3 consists of 12 residues.

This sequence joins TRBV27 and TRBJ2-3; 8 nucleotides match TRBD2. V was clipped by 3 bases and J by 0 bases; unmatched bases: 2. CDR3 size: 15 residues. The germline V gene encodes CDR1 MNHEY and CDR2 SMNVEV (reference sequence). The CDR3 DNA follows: TGTGCCAGCAGTTTTAAGCGGGGGAGCACAGATACGCAGTATTTT. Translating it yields CASSFKRGSTDTQYF.

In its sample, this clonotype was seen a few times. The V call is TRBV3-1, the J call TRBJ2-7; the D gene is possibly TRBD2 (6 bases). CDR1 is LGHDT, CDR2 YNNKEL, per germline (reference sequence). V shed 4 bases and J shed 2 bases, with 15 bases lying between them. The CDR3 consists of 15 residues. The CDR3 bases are TGTGCCAGCAGCCCAGGGACTTCGCTCCCCTACGAGCAGTACTTC. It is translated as CASSPGTSLPYEQYF.

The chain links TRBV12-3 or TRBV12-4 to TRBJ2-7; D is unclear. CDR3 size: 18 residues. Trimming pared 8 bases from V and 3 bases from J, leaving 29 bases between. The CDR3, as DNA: TGTGCCAGCTGCCCCCCTTACAGTTCCATATGGCGGAACTACGAGCAGTACTTC. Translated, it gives CASCPPYSSIWRNYEQYF.

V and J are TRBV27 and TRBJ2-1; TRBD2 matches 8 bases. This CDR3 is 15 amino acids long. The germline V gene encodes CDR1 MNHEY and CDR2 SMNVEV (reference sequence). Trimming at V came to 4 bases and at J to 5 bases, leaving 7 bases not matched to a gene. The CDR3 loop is CASSSEREIHNEQFF. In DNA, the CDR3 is TGTGCCAGCAGTTCCGAGCGGGAGATCCACAATGAGCAGTTCTTC.

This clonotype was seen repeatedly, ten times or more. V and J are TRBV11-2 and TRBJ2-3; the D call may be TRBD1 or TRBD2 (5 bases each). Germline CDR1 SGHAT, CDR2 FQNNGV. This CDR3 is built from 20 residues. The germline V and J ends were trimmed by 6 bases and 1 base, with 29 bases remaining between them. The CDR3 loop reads CASSSPSGTTPSLRTDTQYF. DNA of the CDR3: TGTGCCAGCAGTTCCCCGTCCGGGACCACCCCATCCCTTCGCACAGATACGCAGTATTTT.

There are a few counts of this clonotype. The CDR3 bases are TGCAGCGCTCCACCGACTAGCGGGAGTTCGAGTGAGCAGTTCTTC. This translates into CSAPPTSGSSSEQFF. The chain uses TRBV29-1 and TRBJ2-1, with 12 bases identical to TRBD2. V dropped 7 bases and J dropped 9; count of bases not matched to a gene: 13. The CDR3 sequence is 15 residues long. Germline V gives CDR1 SQVTM, CDR2 ANQGSEA.

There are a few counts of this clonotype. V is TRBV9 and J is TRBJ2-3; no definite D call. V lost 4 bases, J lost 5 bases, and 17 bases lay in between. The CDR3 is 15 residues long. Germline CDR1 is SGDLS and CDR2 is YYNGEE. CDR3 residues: CASSPQQVYGDTQYF. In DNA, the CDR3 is TGTGCCAGCAGCCCCCAGCAGGTCTACGGAGATACGCAGTATTTT.